A single sample gave rise to the 17 T cell receptor beta chains below, sequenced in a study of shared clonotypes between healthy human individuals. Libraries were prepared by immunoSEQ multiplex PCR; TCRdb keeps only in-frame clonotypes and omits some of them. The sample comprises some 690,000 clones, around 90% of which are singletons, and 30% to 35% rests with the top ten. The material sequenced was memory CD8+ T cells from PBMCs. The sample's subset: CD45RO+ cells pooled with CCR7-negative TemRA cells. These receptor sequences come from a man aged 18 to 30 in good health. Some clones in this sample may be carry-over from other donors' samples.

This clone was recorded once. V is TRBV19 and J is TRBJ2-7; perhaps TRBD2 as D (6 bases). The CDR3 is made up of 14 amino acids. Germline lookup yields CDR1 LNHDA and CDR2 SQIVND (reference sequence). V shed 2 bases and J shed 6 bases, with 14 bases lying between them. The CDR3 protein is CASSITGLGGEQYF. DNA for the CDR3: TGTGCCAGTAGTATAACGGGACTGGGAGGCGAGCAGTACTTC. The whole variable domain, remainder taken from reference TRBV19 and TRBJ2-7, is DGGITQSPKYLFRKEGQNVTLSCEQNLNHDAMYWYRQDPGQGLRLIYYSQIVNDFQKGDIAEGYSVSREKKESFPLTVTSAQKNPTAFYLCASSITGLGGEQYFGPGTRLTVT.

The CDR3 bases are TGTGCCAGCAGCCCACAGGGGAGCGAGCAGTACTTC. It encodes CASSPQGSEQYF. The chain links TRBV7-2 to TRBJ2-7, with 7 bases fitting TRBD1. The V gene end was trimmed by 5 bases and the J gene end by 6 bases; junction bases not matched to a gene: 4. CDR3 length equals 12 residues. The germline gives CDR1 SGHTA, CDR2 FQGNSA.

This chain joins TRBV12-1 and TRBJ2-6; the DNA was not used to check the table's D call, TRBD1. TRBV12-1 is annotated as a pseudogene. The CDR3 totals 18 residues. The CDR3 loop reads CASSRFDVGQSRANVLTF. The CDR3 DNA follows: TGTGCCAGCAGCCGATTCGATGTAGGACAAAGTCGGGCCAACGTCCTGACTTTC.

This clone was observed a few times. The J gene is TRBJ2-7, the V gene TRBV9; D uncertain. Trimming cost V 0 bases and J 0 bases, with 10 bases left between them. Per germline, CDR1 SGDLS and CDR2 YYNGEE. The length of the CDR3 is 15 residues. CDR3 loop: CASSVGAATSYEQYF. The CDR3 DNA is TGTGCCAGCAGCGTAGGGGCGGCAACCTCCTACGAGCAGTACTTC.

In the case of this clone: Additional DNA sequences in this sample encode the identical CDR3. The V gene is TRBV9, the J gene TRBJ2-1, with unresolved D. Germline V CDR1 and CDR2: SGDLS, YYNGEE. This CDR3 is built from 14 residues. Trimming took off 0 bases at V and 3 bases at J, with 7 bases between the two ends. The CDR3 region is CASSVDPGYNEQFF. CDR3 in DNA: TGTGCCAGCAGCGTAGATCCTGGCTACAATGAGCAGTTCTTC.

This clone was picked up a small number of times. The chain combines TRBV9 with TRBJ1-1; D is possibly TRBD1 (5 bases). Trimming took 0 bases from V and 3 from J, leaving 9 bases between them. CDR1 is SGDLS and CDR2 is YYNGEE in the germline V gene. This CDR3 region has 14 residues. DNA of the CDR3: TGTGCCAGCAGCGTAGGACAGAGGGACACTGAAGCTTTCTTT. As protein: CASSVGQRDTEAFF.

V is TRBV18 and J is TRBJ2-3, with 8 bases matching TRBD2. Germline V gene data show CDR1 as KGHSH and CDR2 as LQKENI. This CDR3 region has 17 residues. V shed 1 base, J shed 1 base, and the junction held 7 bases outside the gene matches. The CDR3 here is CASSPRSGAGGTDTQYF. The CDR3 DNA is TGTGCCAGCTCACCACGGTCCGGAGCGGGGGGCACAGATACGCAGTATTTT.

The J gene is TRBJ2-1, the V gene TRBV14, with D possibly being TRBD1 (5 bases). The CDR3 has 13 residues. The germline V gene encodes CDR1 SGHDN and CDR2 FVKESK. Trimming took 2 bases from V and 9 from J, leaving 11 bases between them. The chain's CDR3 is CASSQSWGGEQFF. CDR3 nucleotide sequence: TGTGCCAGCAGCCAAAGTTGGGGCGGTGAGCAGTTCTTC.

J is TRBJ2-7 and V is TRBV27; 9 positions match TRBD1. This CDR3 has 15 residues. V was pared by 4 bases and J by 2 bases, with 6 bases of the junction left unmatched. Per the germline V gene, CDR1 is MNHEY and CDR2 is SMNVEV (reference sequence). The CDR3 is CASSSTNRGPYEQYF. The CDR3 DNA sequence: TGTGCCAGCAGTTCCACGAACAGGGGGCCCTACGAGCAGTACTTC.

The gene calls are TRBV4-3 and TRBJ2-3, with D tentatively TRBD2 (6 bases). CDR3 length: 17 amino acids. The germline V gene has CDR1 LGHNA and CDR2 YSLEER. V dropped 1 base and J dropped 3 bases, with 17 bases sitting between them. The CDR3 region has the DNA TGCGCCAGCAGCCAAGGCGCCCCCGGGAGTAGGACAGATACGCAGTATTTT. Its translation is CASSQGAPGSRTDTQYF.

The J gene is TRBJ2-1, the V gene TRBV9; either TRBD1 or TRBD2 may supply D (6 bases each). CDR1 and CDR2 from the germline V gene are SGDLS and YYNGEE. This CDR3 has 16 residues. Trimming cost V 0 bases and J 10 bases, with 20 bases left between them. CDR3 nucleotide sequence: TGTGCCAGCAGCGTAGCCGCTAGGGGGGAGAGCATGGAGCAGTTCTTC. It is translated as CASSVAARGESMEQFF.

The chain is built from TRBV29-1 and TRBJ2-1; no definite D call. The V end lost 4 bases, the J end lost 3 bases, and 10 bases lay between the germline ends. The germline gives CDR1 SQVTM, CDR2 ANQGSEA. The CDR3 has 13 amino acids. The CDR3 loop reads CSVGVIGYNEQFF. The CDR3, as DNA: TGCAGCGTTGGGGTAATTGGCTACAATGAGCAGTTCTTC.

J is TRBJ1-3 and V is TRBV7-3; possibly TRBD1 for D (5 bases). This CDR3 region has 15 residues. Germline V gene sequence: CDR1 SGHTA, CDR2 FQGTGA. V lost 5 bases and J 0 bases, leaving 11 bases between the germline ends. CDR3 region: CASSPGRSSGNTIYF. The CDR3 DNA reads TGTGCCAGCAGCCCGGGACGGTCCTCTGGAAACACCATATATTTT.

This clone was recorded only once. This rearrangement joins TRBV5-1 to TRBJ2-7; D unresolved. With 5 bases removed from V and 4 bases from J, the gap between germline ends came to 7 bases. Germline V lookup: CDR1 SGHRS, CDR2 YFSETQ. The CDR3 runs 11 residues. CDR3 amino acids: CASSDGYEQYF. DNA of the CDR3: TGCGCCAGCAGTGACGGTTACGAGCAGTACTTC.

J is TRBJ2-3 and V is TRBV19, with D perhaps matching TRBD1 or TRBD2 (5 bases each). CDR1 and CDR2 (germline): LNHDA, SQIVND (reference sequence). The V gene lost 2 bases and the J gene lost 2 bases, with 14 bases spanning the gap. The CDR3 is 16 amino acids. The CDR3 DNA sequence: TGTGCCAGTAGTATAATGCCCCGTGGGACCACAGATACGCAGTATTTT. This translates into CASSIMPRGTTDTQYF.

Only one count was recorded for this clone. The rearrangement joins TRBV7-9 to TRBJ2-7; D is unclear. Trimming shortened V by 2 bases and J by 4 bases, and 15 bases separated the two germline ends. Germline V lookup: CDR1 SEHNR, CDR2 FQNEAQ (reference sequence). This CDR3 has 15 amino acids. CDR3 residues: CASSLSNVYSYEQYF. In DNA form, the CDR3 reads TGTGCCAGCAGCTTAAGTAACGTTTACTCTTACGAGCAGTACTTC.

There are a few counts of this clone. The chain is built from TRBV4-3 and TRBJ2-2; no clear D gene. The CDR3 length is 15 residues. Looked up from germline, CDR1 is LGHNA and CDR2 is YSLEER. Trimming removed 0 bases from V and 2 bases from J, with 7 bases in between. The CDR3 DNA is TGCGCCAGCAGCCAAGATTCGAGCAACACCGGGGAGCTGTTTTTT. Residues: CASSQDSSNTGELFF.